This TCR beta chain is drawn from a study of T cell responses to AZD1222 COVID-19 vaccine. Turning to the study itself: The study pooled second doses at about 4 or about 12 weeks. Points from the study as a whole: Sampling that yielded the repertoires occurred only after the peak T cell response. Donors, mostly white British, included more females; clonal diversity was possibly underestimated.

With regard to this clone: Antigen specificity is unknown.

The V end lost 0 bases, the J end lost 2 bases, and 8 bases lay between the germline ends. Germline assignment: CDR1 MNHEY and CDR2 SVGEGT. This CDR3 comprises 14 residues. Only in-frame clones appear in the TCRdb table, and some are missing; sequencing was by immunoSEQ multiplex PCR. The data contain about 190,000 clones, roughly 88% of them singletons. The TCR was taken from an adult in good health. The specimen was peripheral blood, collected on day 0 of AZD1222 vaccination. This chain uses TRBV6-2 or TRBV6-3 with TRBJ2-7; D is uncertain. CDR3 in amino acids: CASSYSAGTYEQYF. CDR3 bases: TGTGCCAGCAGTTACTCCGCCGGAACCTACGAGCAGTACTTC.